The 27 T cell receptor beta chains in this list originate from one sample, sequenced in a study of T-cell memory formation after mild COVID-19. TCRdb reprocessed the 5' RACE reads with MiXCR, giving one entry per CDR3 protein. The data contain hundreds of thousands of distinct CDR3 sequences, 15% to 19% of them singletons. The specimen sequenced was PBMCs or a T cell subset sorted from them (not recorded which). The source is an adult woman who had mild COVID-19 (a few samples of this study predate the infection). Cell type and time point are not known.

This clonotype was counted at least ten times. The chain links TRBV2 to TRBJ1-2; TRBD1 matches 11 bases. Germline CDR1 and CDR2: SNHLY and FYNNEI. This CDR3 is built from 17 residues. V dropped 4 bases and J dropped 4; count of bases not matched to a gene: 11. CDR3 amino acids: CASSGFTGTGGSYGYTF. Here the CDR3 DNA reads TGTGCCAGCAGTGGGTTTACCGGGACAGGGGGATCCTATGGCTACACCTTC.

The sample holds a few counts of this clonotype. The chain couples TRBV7-2 to TRBJ1-2; D is perhaps TRBD1 (6 bases). Germline lookup yields CDR1 SGHTA and CDR2 FQGNSA. The CDR3 sequence is 16 residues long. V lost 5 bases, J lost 7 bases, and 23 bases lay in between. The CDR3 loop is CASSPYRAGASIGYTF. The CDR3 DNA reads as TGTGCCAGCAGCCCGTACAGGGCCGGGGCGTCTATTGGCTACACCTTC.

This clonotype was recorded many times. The chain has TRBV19 and TRBJ2-7; TRBD1 aligns across 11 bases. This CDR3 has 15 residues. The V and J ends lost 6 bases and 5 bases, in that order; junction bases with no gene match: 9. From germline, CDR1 is LNHDA and CDR2 SQIVND (reference sequence). This CDR3 is CASSAPGQGVHEQYF. The CDR3 DNA follows: TGTGCCAGTAGCGCTCCGGGACAGGGGGTGCACGAGCAGTACTTC. Based on the CDR3 plus reference TRBV19 and TRBJ2-7, the full variable domain is DGGITQSPKYLFRKEGQNVTLSCEQNLNHDAMYWYRQDPGQGLRLIYYSQIVNDFQKGDIAEGYSVSREKKESFPLTVTSAQKNPTAFYLCASSAPGQGVHEQYFGPGTRLTVT.

The CDR3 DNA reads TGTGCCATCAGTGACCGAAAAGCGTCCCGTGATCAGCCCCAGCATTTT. It yields the protein CAISDRKASRDQPQHF. The chain carries TRBV10-3 and TRBJ1-5, with no clear D. This CDR3 comprises 16 residues. V gave up 3 bases and J gave up 5 bases, with 17 bases separating them. Germline V gene data show CDR1 as ENHRY and CDR2 as SYGVKD.

The rearrangement joins TRBV6-1 to TRBJ2-3; TRBD1 agrees at 11 bases. J lost 6 bases, V lost 3 bases, and 8 bases had no gene match. From germline, CDR1 is MNHNS and CDR2 SASEGT. This CDR3 spans 16 amino acids. CDR3 sequence (DNA): TGTGCCAGCAGTGAGTCCCGGACAGGGGGCTGGGATACGCAGTATTTT. This codes for CASSESRTGGWDTQYF.

The chain employs TRBV12-3 or TRBV12-4 and TRBJ2-3; D remains unclear. This CDR3 spans 15 amino acids. The germline V and J ends were trimmed by 3 bases and 4 bases, with 14 bases remaining between them. As DNA, the CDR3 is TGTGCCAGCAGTTTTTTCTCCCCGAGGCCAGATACGCAGTATTTT. This gives the protein CASSFFSPRPDTQYF.

This chain uses TRBV12-3 or TRBV12-4 with TRBJ1-2; D is unresolved. The CDR3 covers 13 residues. Between the trimmed V and J ends, which lost 6 bases and 11 bases, there was a span of 19 bases. The CDR3 DNA sequence: TGTGCCAGCAGCCCGACAACTTCCCCGGCTTACACCTTC. As protein: CASSPTTSPAYTF.

This chain links TRBV7-2 with TRBJ2-2; D is uncertain. Germline values: CDR1 SGHTA, CDR2 FQGNSA. The ends were cut back, 5 bases at V and 4 bases at J, with 11 bases in the middle. The CDR3 loop spans 14 amino acids. The CDR3: CASSTRTFTGELFF. Here the CDR3 DNA reads TGTGCCAGCAGCACCCGGACCTTCACCGGGGAGCTGTTTTTT.

There are a few counts of this clonotype. This sequence joins TRBV12-3 or TRBV12-4 and TRBJ1-2; 11 nucleotides agree with TRBD1. Losses at the gene ends were 6 bases for V and 4 bases for J; bases not matched to a gene: 4. The CDR3 covers 14 residues. CDR3 sequence: CASRGQGGLYGYTF. The CDR3 DNA reads TGTGCCAGCAGGGGACAGGGGGGACTCTATGGCTACACCTTC.

The chain is built from TRBV12-3 or TRBV12-4 and TRBJ2-7, with D perhaps matching TRBD2 (5 bases). V was clipped by 6 bases and J by 2 bases, with 20 bases between them. CDR3 length equals 16 residues. CDR3 region: CASSPQRAERAYEQYF. CDR3 DNA: TGTGCCAGCAGCCCTCAAAGGGCCGAGAGGGCCTACGAGCAGTACTTC.

The chain carries TRBV24-1 and TRBJ1-2; 7 bases agree with TRBD1. The germline gives CDR1 KGHDR, CDR2 SFDVKD. The CDR3 spans 14 residues. V gave up 4 bases and J gave up 8 bases; unmatched junction bases: 9. CDR3 sequence: CATSDPGTVGGYTF. Here the CDR3 DNA reads TGTGCCACCAGTGACCCCGGGACAGTGGGCGGCTACACCTTC.

This clonotype was counted between two and nine times. This chain connects TRBV7-9 to TRBJ1-1; 9 bases fit TRBD1. V was clipped by 1 base and J by 4 bases; unmatched bases: 10. The germline V gene encodes CDR1 SEHNR and CDR2 FQNEAQ (reference sequence). The CDR3 runs 17 residues. The CDR3 reads CASSLGSGDRATTEAFF. The CDR3 DNA reads as TGTGCCAGCAGCTTAGGAAGTGGGGACAGGGCTACCACTGAAGCTTTCTTT.

The rearrangement joins TRBV3-1 to TRBJ1-2; 9 bases map to TRBD1. The trim removed 4 bases at V and 7 bases at J, leaving 13 bases unmatched. The CDR3 length is 16 residues. CDR1 and CDR2 from the germline V gene are LGHDT and YNNKEL (reference sequence). In nucleotides, the CDR3 is TGTGCCAGCAGCCGAGCTACCGGGACAGGGCCAAGTGGCTACACCTTC. As protein: CASSRATGTGPSGYTF.

J is TRBJ1-1 and V is TRBV30; D is unresolved. The germline gives CDR1 GTSNPN, CDR2 SVGIG (reference sequence). The CDR3 extends over 11 amino acids. The V and J ends lost 4 bases and 0 bases respectively, with 3 bases between them. CDR3 DNA: TGTGCCTGGAAGGTGAACACTGAAGCTTTCTTT. This translates into CAWKVNTEAFF.

The chain joins TRBV24-1 to TRBJ2-1; TRBD2 matches 10 bases. The V gene end was trimmed by 0 bases and the J gene end by 0 bases; junction bases not matched to a gene: 7. CDR1 is KGHDR and CDR2 is SFDVKD in the germline V gene. The CDR3 length is 19 residues. The CDR3 DNA is TGTGCCACCAGTGATTTGTCTAGCGGGAGCCAGAGCTCCTACAATGAGCAGTTCTTC. Translated, it gives CATSDLSSGSQSSYNEQFF.

This rearrangement joins TRBV5-1 to TRBJ1-4; D remains unclear. CDR3 size: 15 residues. Germline values: CDR1 SGHRS, CDR2 YFSETQ. Trimming cost V 7 bases and J 7 bases, with 20 bases left between them. The CDR3 here is CASRPSAVGGEKLFF. As DNA, the CDR3 is TGCGCCAGCCGACCATCGGCAGTGGGTGGTGAAAAACTGTTTTTT.

The chain combines TRBV4-3 with TRBJ1-1; D may be TRBD1 (5 bases). V dropped 4 bases and J dropped 3 bases, with 15 bases sitting between them. Germline V CDR1 and CDR2: LGHNA, YSLEER. CDR3 length: 15 residues. The CDR3 loop reads CASSLGGNVHTEAFF. The CDR3 DNA reads as TGCGCCAGCAGCCTGGGGGGGAATGTTCACACTGAAGCTTTCTTT.

This clonotype has a handful of counts. The chain has TRBV24-1 and TRBJ2-3, with 11 bases matching TRBD1. V lost 4 bases and J lost 1; bases outside the gene matches: 3. In germline, CDR1 is KGHDR, CDR2 SFDVKD. The CDR3 totals 16 residues. CDR3 residues: CATSDPGQGGTDTQYF. DNA for the CDR3: TGTGCCACCAGTGACCCGGGACAGGGGGGCACAGATACGCAGTATTTT.

The rearrangement joins TRBV29-1 to TRBJ1-2; no definite D call. Per the germline V gene, CDR1 is SQVTM and CDR2 is ANQGSEA. This CDR3 is built from 10 residues. The CDR3 DNA reads TGCAGGACGCCCACGAGGGGCTACACCTTC. Amino acid sequence: CRTPTRGYTF.

This clonotype was found once. The CDR3 DNA is TGCGCCAGCAGCCGGGACGCCTACCCTATCGAGCAGTACTTC. Translation: CASSRDAYPIEQYF. The chain links TRBV23-1 to TRBJ2-7; D may be TRBD1 or TRBD2 (5 bases each). TRBV23-1 is an ORF, with its function uncertain. Trimming left V 6 bases short and J 6 bases short, with 18 bases between. The CDR3 is 14 residues long.

This clonotype has a count of ten or more. V is TRBV4-2 and J is TRBJ2-7; D not resolved. The ends were cut back, 1 base at V and 3 bases at J, with 13 bases in the middle. CDR3 length: 15 residues. Germline CDR1 LGHNA, CDR2 YNFKEQ. CDR3 in DNA: TGTGCCAGCAGCCAAGCTCTGAGAGGAAGCTACGAGCAGTACTTC. Translated, it gives CASSQALRGSYEQYF.

The CDR3 DNA reads as TGCAGTGCCCACCCGGGACTAGCGGAGCTCACAGATACGCAGTATTTT. Its translation: CSAHPGLAELTDTQYF. The chain uses TRBV20-1 and TRBJ2-3; 11 positions match TRBD2. The V segment lost 6 bases and the J segment 2 bases; nucleotides outside the gene matches: 10. The CDR3 contains 16 residues. Germline CDR1 reads DFQATT; CDR2 reads SNEGSKA (reference sequence).

The rearrangement uses TRBV2 and TRBJ2-7; 9 nucleotides align to TRBD2. V lost 2 bases, J lost 0 bases, and 2 bases stayed unmatched. The germline V gene encodes CDR1 SNHLY and CDR2 FYNNEI. The CDR3 runs to 15 residues. The CDR3 region is CASSEWREGSYEQYF. CDR3 DNA sequence: TGTGCCAGCAGTGAATGGCGGGAGGGCTCCTACGAGCAGTACTTC.

This sequence joins TRBV7-2 and TRBJ2-4, with D maybe TRBD1 (6 bases). Per germline, CDR1 SGHTA and CDR2 FQGNSA. The V and J ends lost 5 bases and 7 bases respectively, with 12 bases between them. The CDR3 runs to 13 residues. DNA for the CDR3: TGTGCCAGCAGCAGGGGGACACCCAACATTCAGTACTTC. Protein product: CASSRGTPNIQYF.

There are a few counts of this clonotype. The chain is built from TRBV19 and TRBJ1-1; D is ambiguous. CDR3 size: 13 residues. From germline, CDR1 is LNHDA and CDR2 SQIVND (reference sequence). V lost 1 base and J lost 6, with 9 bases in between. The CDR3 DNA is TGTGCCAGTAGTATAGTGGGTTTCCCTGAAGCTTTCTTT. It codes for CASSIVGFPEAFF. The complete variable domain, with remaining parts taken from reference TRBV19 and TRBJ1-1, reads DGGITQSPKYLFRKEGQNVTLSCEQNLNHDAMYWYRQDPGQGLRLIYYSQIVNDFQKGDIAEGYSVSREKKESFPLTVTSAQKNPTAFYLCASSIVGFPEAFFGQGTRLTVV.

This clonotype was recorded a few times. The gene calls are TRBV18 and TRBJ1-1; D remains ambiguous. V was pared by 3 bases and J by 4 bases, with 18 bases between. The germline V gene encodes CDR1 KGHSH and CDR2 LQKENI. The CDR3 consists of 16 residues. This chain's CDR3 is CASSPSPGLGSTEAFF. Written as DNA, the CDR3 is TGTGCCAGCTCACCGTCTCCCGGGTTAGGTTCCACTGAAGCTTTCTTT.

The chain combines TRBV10-3 with TRBJ2-3, with a possible D match to TRBD2 (5 bases). CDR3 size: 13 residues. The germline V gene has CDR1 ENHRY and CDR2 SYGVKD. Trimming shortened V by 4 bases and J by 3 bases, and 8 bases separated the two germline ends. The CDR3 DNA sequence: TGTGCCATCAGTGCCGGGGAAACAGATACGCAGTATTTT. Its protein product is CAISAGETDTQYF.